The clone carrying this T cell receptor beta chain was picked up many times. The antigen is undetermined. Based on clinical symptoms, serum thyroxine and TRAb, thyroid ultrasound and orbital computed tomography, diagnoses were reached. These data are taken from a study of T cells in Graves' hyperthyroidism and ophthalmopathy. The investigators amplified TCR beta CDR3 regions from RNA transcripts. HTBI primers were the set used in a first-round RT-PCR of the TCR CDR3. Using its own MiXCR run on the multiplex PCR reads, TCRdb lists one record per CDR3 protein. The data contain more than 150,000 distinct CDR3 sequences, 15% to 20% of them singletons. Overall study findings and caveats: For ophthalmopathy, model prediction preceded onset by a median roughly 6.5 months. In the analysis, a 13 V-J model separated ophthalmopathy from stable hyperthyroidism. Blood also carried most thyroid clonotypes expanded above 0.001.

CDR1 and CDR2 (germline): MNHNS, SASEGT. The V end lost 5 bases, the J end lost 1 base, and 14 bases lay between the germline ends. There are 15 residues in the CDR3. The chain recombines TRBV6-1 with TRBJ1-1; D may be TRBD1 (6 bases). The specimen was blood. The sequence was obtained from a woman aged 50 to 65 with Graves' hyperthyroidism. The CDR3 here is CASSYDRDKNTEAFF. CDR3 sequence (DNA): TGTGCCAGCAGTTATGACCGGGACAAGAACACTGAAGCTTTCTTT.